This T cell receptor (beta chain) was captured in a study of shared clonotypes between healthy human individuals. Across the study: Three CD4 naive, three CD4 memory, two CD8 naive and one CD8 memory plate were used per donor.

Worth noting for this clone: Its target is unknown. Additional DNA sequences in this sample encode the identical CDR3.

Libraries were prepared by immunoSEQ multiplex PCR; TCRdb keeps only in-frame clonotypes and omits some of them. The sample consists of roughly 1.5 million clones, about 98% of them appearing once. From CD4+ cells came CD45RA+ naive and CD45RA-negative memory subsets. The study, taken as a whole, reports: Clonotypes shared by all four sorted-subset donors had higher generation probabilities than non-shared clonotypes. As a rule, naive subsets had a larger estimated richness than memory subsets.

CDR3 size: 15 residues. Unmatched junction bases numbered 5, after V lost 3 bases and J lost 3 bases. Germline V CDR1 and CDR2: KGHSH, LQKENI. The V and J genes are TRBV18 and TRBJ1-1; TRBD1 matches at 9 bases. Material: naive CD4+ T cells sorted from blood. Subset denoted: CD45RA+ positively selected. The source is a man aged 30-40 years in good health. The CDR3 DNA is TGTGCCAGCTCACCGCCGGGGACAGGGCACACTGAAGCTTTCTTT. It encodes CASSPPGTGHTEAFF.